The entry below describes one TCR beta chain. Its target is unknown. These data are taken from a study of T cell repertoires in cytomegalovirus infection. Points from the study as a whole: Summed frequency of public TCR beta families distinguished CMV carriers with the relevant HLA.

TCRdb reanalysed the reads using MiXCR and keeps one entry per CDR3 protein. The sample has more than 30,000 distinct CDR3 sequences, around half seen once; the top ten hold 90%. This CDR3 is built from 12 residues. The V and J ends lost 6 bases and 5 bases, in that order; junction bases with no gene match: 4. From germline, CDR1 is WSHSY and CDR2 SAAADI. Source: CD8+ T cells from cultured PBMCs, taken from culture after CMV antigen stimulation. The TCR was taken from a human donor in good health (CMV status not recorded). Some clones in this sample may be carry-over from other donors' samples. V usage is TRBV10-2 and J usage is TRBJ2-7, with 7 positions matching TRBD1. The CDR3 region is CASRSDRNEQYF. CDR3 nucleotides: TGCGCCAGCAGATCGGACAGGAACGAGCAGTACTTC.